This TCR beta chain was identified in a study of blood T cell repertoires in COVID-19. About the research overall: The analysed material was cDNA or gDNA that came from T cells, B-cell-depleted T cells, or PBMCs.

The V and J ends lost 1 base and 8 bases, in that order; junction bases with no gene match: 9. CDR1 SGHTA and CDR2 FQGNSA come from the germline V gene. The CDR3 is 16 amino acids. The data were produced by immunoSEQ multiplex PCR, yet TCRdb's version contains in-frame clones alone and is incomplete. The repertoire includes roughly 30,000 clones, 85% to 95% of them detected once, and approximately 0.78% sits in the top ten. In Seattle, patients joined the study during active infection and were tracked longitudinally. The rearrangement links TRBV7-2 to TRBJ2-1; TRBD2 matches at 9 bases. The clonotype was recovered from a woman aged 70-85 years with COVID-19, enrolled during active disease. The sequenced material came from peripheral blood. The CDR3 coding sequence is TGTGCCAGCAGCTTAGATAGCGGGAGAATTGGGGATGAGCAGTTCTTC. Translated, it gives CASSLDSGRIGDEQFF.